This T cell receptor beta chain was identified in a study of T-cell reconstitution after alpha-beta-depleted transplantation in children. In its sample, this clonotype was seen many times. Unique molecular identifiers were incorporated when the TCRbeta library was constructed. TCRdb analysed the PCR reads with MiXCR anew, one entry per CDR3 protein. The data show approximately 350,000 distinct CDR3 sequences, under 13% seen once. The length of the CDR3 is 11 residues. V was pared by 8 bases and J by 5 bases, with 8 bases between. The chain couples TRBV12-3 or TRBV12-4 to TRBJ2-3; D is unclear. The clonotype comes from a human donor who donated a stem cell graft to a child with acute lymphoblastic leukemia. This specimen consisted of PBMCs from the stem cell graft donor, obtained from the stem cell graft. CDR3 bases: TGTGCCAGCCTTCAAGGAGATACGCAGTATTTT. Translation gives CASLQGDTQYF.